Listed here are 28 T cell receptor beta chains from one sample, sequenced in a study of neurological immune-mediated disorders. MiXCR, run by TCRdb on the 5' RACE reads, gives a single entry per CDR3 protein. This sample carries more than 45,000 distinct CDR3 sequences, 3.5% of them seen once, and the ten largest clones take approximately 3.1%. Sequenced material: PBMCs. The receptors stem from a woman in her twenties or thirties with multiple sclerosis.

By proportion, this clonotype is medium-sized. The chain employs TRBV10-3 and TRBJ2-1, with D uncertain. This CDR3 is 12 amino acids long. Germline CDR1 reads ENHRY; CDR2 reads SYGVKD. The V end was cut by 6 bases, the J end by 8 bases, with 11 bases between. Here the CDR3 reads CAISLSSDEQFF. The CDR3 DNA sequence: TGTGCCATCAGCCTGAGTTCGGATGAGCAGTTCTTC.

The sample holds many counts of this clonotype. V is TRBV12-3 or TRBV12-4 and J is TRBJ2-7; 7 nucleotides match TRBD1. The CDR3 runs to 14 residues. Unmatched junction bases numbered 9, after V lost 6 bases and J lost 4 bases. CDR3 residues: CASSPQGLPYEQYF. The CDR3, as DNA: TGTGCCAGCAGCCCACAGGGGCTTCCTTACGAGCAGTACTTC.

The sample holds many counts of this clonotype. The V and J genes are TRBV3-1 and TRBJ1-2, with D unresolved. The V gene's germline CDR1 is LGHDT and CDR2 YNNKEL (reference sequence). V was pared by 1 base and J by 9 bases, with 12 bases between. This CDR3 comprises 13 residues. The CDR3 sequence is CASSQGMAPSYTF. The CDR3, as DNA: TGTGCCAGCAGCCAAGGAATGGCCCCTAGCTACACCTTC.

This clonotype appeared many times. The chain recombines TRBV12-3 or TRBV12-4 with TRBJ2-7; tentatively, D is TRBD2 (5 bases). Trimming stripped 3 bases from V and 4 bases from J, with 13 bases between. This CDR3 has 14 residues. The CDR3 loop is CASSLYGGDYEQYF. CDR3 in DNA: TGTGCCAGCAGTTTGTACGGAGGTGATTACGAGCAGTACTTC.

This clonotype was observed many times. The gene calls are TRBV5-1 and TRBJ2-6; the D gene is possibly TRBD1 (5 bases). Germline loops: CDR1 SGHRS, CDR2 YFSETQ. CDR3 size: 13 residues. V lost 5 bases and J lost 4, with 7 bases in between. CDR3 DNA sequence: TGCGCCAGCAGACAGGCCGGGGCCAACGTCCTGACTTTC. Its protein is CASRQAGANVLTF.

This clonotype was detected many times. The V and J genes are TRBV4-1 and TRBJ2-1, with 7 bases fitting TRBD1. Germline-derived CDR1 and CDR2 are MGHRA and YSYEKL. Trimming cost V 4 bases and J 2 bases; bases outside gene matches: 5. This CDR3 is 15 amino acids long. Here the CDR3 reads CASSRDSGTYNEQFF. The CDR3 DNA follows: TGCGCCAGCAGCCGGGACAGCGGTACCTACAATGAGCAGTTCTTC.

This clonotype has a count of ten or more. The genes are TRBV29-1 and TRBJ1-2; D is unclear. This CDR3 is 12 amino acids long. The V and J ends lost 4 bases and 5 bases respectively, with 11 bases between them. The germline gives CDR1 SQVTM, CDR2 ANQGSEA. CDR3 nucleotide sequence: TGCAGCGTTGGTAACAGACGTTATGGCTACACCTTC. This codes for CSVGNRRYGYTF.

In regard to this clonotype: A single base separates this from a much larger clone, so it may be a read error. This rearrangement joins TRBV20-1 to TRBJ2-2; 10 bases agree with TRBD2. CDR3 length: 14 residues. Germline CDR1 DFQATT, CDR2 SNEGSKA (reference sequence). The CDR3 nucleotides read TGCAGTGCTAGCGGGACTAGCGACACCTGGGAGCTGTTTTTT. The encoded protein is CSASGTSDTWELFF.

This clonotype appeared many times. The chain employs TRBV12-3 or TRBV12-4 and TRBJ1-2; D is unclear. This CDR3 comprises 13 residues. V was cut by 10 bases and J by 5 bases, with 17 bases left in between. The CDR3 DNA is TGTGCCACCCGGGGTTCGGCCCATTATGGCTACACCTTC. Protein: CATRGSAHYGYTF.

The table lists this clonotype with many counts. This chain connects TRBV5-1 to TRBJ1-2; D might be TRBD1 (5 bases). Germline lookup yields CDR1 SGHRS and CDR2 YFSETQ. This CDR3 has 14 residues. Trimming stripped 2 bases from V and 4 bases from J, with 12 bases between. CDR3 coding DNA: TGCGCCAGCAGCTTAGGCCAGGGAGGCTATGGCTACACCTTC. This translates into CASSLGQGGYGYTF.

This clonotype was found many times. The DNA of the CDR3 is TGTGCCAGCAGCCCATACAGGGCAGATACGCAGTATTTT. It yields the protein CASSPYRADTQYF. The chain carries TRBV3-1 and TRBJ2-3; weak D call: TRBD1 (6 bases). The CDR3 length is 13 residues. In germline, CDR1 is LGHDT, CDR2 YNNKEL (reference sequence). Trimming cost V 4 bases and J 4 bases, with 9 bases left between them.

This clonotype was seen a handful of times. The chain carries TRBV29-1 and TRBJ2-3; no definite D call. V was clipped by 3 bases and J by 2 bases, with 18 bases between them. The CDR3 covers 16 residues. From germline, CDR1 is SQVTM and CDR2 ANQGSEA. The CDR3 is CSVETPAPTPTDTQYF. The CDR3 DNA follows: TGCAGCGTTGAGACGCCTGCCCCTACCCCCACAGATACGCAGTATTTT.

This clonotype was seen ten or more times. The chain uses TRBV20-1 and TRBJ2-1; D unresolved. Germline V gives CDR1 DFQATT, CDR2 SNEGSKA (reference sequence). This CDR3 spans 17 amino acids. Trimming stripped 2 bases from V and 0 bases from J, with 17 bases between. The CDR3: CSARLPLGVSSYNEQFF. DNA of the CDR3: TGCAGTGCTAGATTGCCCCTTGGCGTCAGCTCCTACAATGAGCAGTTCTTC.

This clonotype was seen repeatedly, ten times or more. One junction end does not reproduce the germline sequence, and a read error may be involved. J is TRBJ1-5 and V is TRBV4-1, with 9 bases aligning to TRBD1. The CDR3 has 16 residues. Germline V gives CDR1 MGHRA, CDR2 YSYEKL. The DNA for the CDR3 is TGCGCCAGCAGCCAAATGGGACAGGGCAGCAATCAGCCCCAGAATTTT. Translation: CASSQMGQGSNQPQNF.

This clonotype was picked up many times. The chain uses TRBV10-3 and TRBJ2-3, with D perhaps matching TRBD1 (6 bases). Germline loops: CDR1 ENHRY, CDR2 SYGVKD. The CDR3 extends over 12 amino acids. V was shortened by 8 bases and J by 4 bases, with 10 bases between the two germline ends. As DNA, the CDR3 is TGTGCCATCTCAGGGGCCCCAGATACGCAGTATTTT. It is translated as CAISGAPDTQYF.

This clonotype was seen repeatedly, ten times or more. V usage is TRBV20-1 and J usage is TRBJ2-1; D not certain. Germline CDR1 DFQATT, CDR2 SNEGSKA (reference sequence). V lost 3 bases and J lost 0, with 12 bases in between. This CDR3 is built from 15 residues. CDR3 sequence: CSASRARSSYNEQFF. CDR3 nucleotide sequence: TGCAGTGCTAGTAGAGCGAGGAGCTCCTACAATGAGCAGTTCTTC.

This clonotype showed up many times. The chain combines TRBV4-1 with TRBJ1-1; no clear D gene. This CDR3 region has 13 residues. V shed 6 bases and J shed 0 bases, with 8 bases lying between them. CDR1 MGHRA and CDR2 YSYEKL come from the germline V gene. The chain's CDR3 is CASSQLLNTEAFF. CDR3 coding DNA: TGCGCCAGCAGTCAACTATTGAACACTGAAGCTTTCTTT.

At least ten counts were recorded for this clonotype. This chain uses TRBV6-5 with TRBJ1-2, with D perhaps TRBD1 (6 bases). V was clipped by 8 bases and J by 6 bases, with 16 bases between them. From germline, CDR1 is MNHEY and CDR2 SVGAGI. The CDR3 covers 13 residues. The CDR3 DNA follows: TGTGCCAGCTCCTACTACAGGGAAAATGGCTACACCTTC. Translating it yields CASSYYRENGYTF.

Many counts were recorded for this clonotype. This chain links TRBV25-1 with TRBJ1-2; tentatively, D is TRBD1 (6 bases). Between the trimmed V and J ends, which lost 4 bases and 5 bases, there was a span of 8 bases. The CDR3 consists of 12 residues. Germline V gene sequence: CDR1 MGHDK, CDR2 SYGVNS. The CDR3 is CASSAQGYGYTF. The CDR3 DNA reads TGTGCCAGCAGTGCACAGGGTTATGGCTACACCTTC.

This clonotype was observed at least ten times. The V call is TRBV4-1, the J call TRBJ2-5; 10 bases line up with TRBD2. Germline trimming cut 3 bases from V and 1 base from J; bases unmatched to any gene: 5. The germline V gene has CDR1 MGHRA and CDR2 YSYEKL. This CDR3 is 16 amino acids long. For the CDR3, the DNA is TGCGCCAGCAGCCATCAAGCTAGCGGGGGCCAAGAGACCCAGTACTTC. Translating it yields CASSHQASGGQETQYF.

This clonotype was counted many times. The rearrangement links TRBV7-9 to TRBJ2-7, with TRBD2 identical over 7 bases. Trimming cost V 5 bases and J 7 bases; bases outside gene matches: 8. The CDR3 is made up of 13 amino acids. Germline assignment: CDR1 SEHNR and CDR2 FQNEAQ (reference sequence). CDR3 in DNA: TGTGCCAGCAGCCGGCGGGGGATGTGGGAGCAGTACTTC. Translated, it gives CASSRRGMWEQYF.

This clonotype was detected only a few times. Relative to the germline gene, one junction end is altered; a read error may explain this. The chain employs TRBV5-1 and TRBJ1-5; D not certain. CDR1 is SGHRS and CDR2 is YFSETQ in the germline V gene. The CDR3 has 15 residues. CDR3 coding DNA: TGCGCCAGCAGCTCTCCCCAAGATAAGGGTCAGCCCCAGAATTTT. Protein product: CASSSPQDKGQPQNF. Looking up the rest from reference TRBV5-1 and TRBJ1-5 gives the full variable domain: KAGVTQTPRYLIKTRGQQVTLSCSPISGHRSVSWYQQTPGQGLQFLFEYFSETQRNKGNFPGRFSGRQFSNSRSEMNVSTLELGDSALYLCASSSPQDKGQPQNFGDGTRLSIL.

This clonotype has just a few counts. This rearrangement joins TRBV20-1 to TRBJ2-3; the D is unclear. CDR3 length equals 12 residues. The V gene's germline CDR1 is DFQATT and CDR2 SNEGSKA (reference sequence). The V end lost 6 bases, the J end lost 4 bases, and 11 bases lay between the germline ends. This CDR3 reads CSAQAVSDTQYF. The CDR3 DNA is TGCAGTGCCCAGGCCGTTTCAGATACGCAGTATTTT.

This clonotype was seen repeatedly, ten times or more. The gene calls are TRBV5-1 and TRBJ2-1; D is perhaps TRBD1 (5 bases). This CDR3 has 15 residues. Trimming cost V 4 bases and J 6 bases, with 17 bases left between them. Germline V gene sequence: CDR1 SGHRS, CDR2 YFSETQ. CDR3 sequence reads: CASSGAIVRANEQFF. In DNA form, the CDR3 reads TGCGCCAGCAGCGGGGCTATCGTACGGGCCAATGAGCAGTTCTTC.

At least ten counts were recorded for this clonotype. This chain links TRBV5-1 with TRBJ2-2; unclear D gene. CDR3 length: 14 amino acids. Trimming pared 0 bases from V and 6 bases from J, leaving 9 bases between. Per germline, CDR1 SGHRS and CDR2 YFSETQ. Here the CDR3 reads CASSLAGSSGELFF. The CDR3 nucleotides are TGCGCCAGCAGCTTGGCCGGGTCTTCCGGGGAGCTGTTTTTT.

This clonotype was seen a few times. The junction and the germline gene differ at one end; a read error may be behind it. The chain recombines TRBV12-3 or TRBV12-4 with TRBJ1-6, with a weak D call TRBD1 (6 bases). This CDR3 is built from 11 residues. CDR3 loop: CASSFGRGLNF. The CDR3 region has the DNA TGTGCCAGCAGTTTTGGCAGGGGTCTCAACTTT.

This clonotype was counted many times. The chain joins TRBV5-1 to TRBJ2-7; 8 bases align to TRBD2. Germline V lookup: CDR1 SGHRS, CDR2 YFSETQ. The V segment lost 4 bases and the J segment 4 bases; nucleotides outside the gene matches: 13. The CDR3 loop spans 16 amino acids. CDR3 sequence: CASSTETSSGGYEQYF. In DNA, the CDR3 is TGCGCCAGCAGCACGGAGACTAGCTCGGGAGGGTACGAGCAGTACTTC.

This clonotype is judged medium-sized (0.01 to 0.1%). This chain uses TRBV15 with TRBJ2-7; 10 bases align to TRBD1. This CDR3 is built from 19 residues. V dropped 5 bases and J dropped 1; count of bases not matched to a gene: 17. Germline assignment: CDR1 LNHNV and CDR2 YYDKDF (reference sequence). The CDR3 protein is CATSRSRDRGLSGSYEQYF. The CDR3 coding sequence is TGTGCCACCAGCCGAAGCCGGGACAGGGGACTCTCGGGGTCCTACGAGCAGTACTTC.